A selection of T cell receptor beta chains follows, all from one sample in a study of T-cell reconstitution after alpha-beta-depleted transplantation in children. In TCRdb, the PCR reads were re-called with MiXCR into one record per CDR3 protein. The table lists fewer than 1 million distinct CDR3 sequences, around 17% of them singletons. The specimen was PBMCs, mostly from graft donor cells, collected 360 days after TCRalphabeta/CD19-depleted stem cell transplant. The receptors were sampled from a male patient younger than 18 who had a stem cell transplant for acute lymphoblastic leukemia, so the T cells may come from the graft donor. CDR3s include the opening cysteine and the closing phenylalanine or tryptophan. The D gene is left open where the match is weak.

d_call,v_call,cdr3_aa
-,TRBV7-9,CSSSSGHEQFF
TRBD1,TRBV18,CASSPRPTGVLPEQYF
-,TRBV12-3/TRBV12-4,CASSPSPYEQYF
TRBD1,TRBV11-3,CASSFGTAKSPSSYNEQFF
-,TRBV28,CASSFLRNSLSSYEQYF
-,TRBV27,CASSYNQYGNQPQHF
-,TRBV27,CASTTRRGFSGNTIYF
TRBD2,TRBV24-1,CATSDLSRSGRGNEQFF
-,TRBV3-1,CASSQDRILDYVTGELFF
-,TRBV7-9,CASSSPGRKNIQYF
-,TRBV3-1,CASSPLGAADTQYF
-,TRBV27,CASTPAANYGYTF
-,TRBV25-1,CATRRGRGEQFF
-,TRBV4-2,CASSQDRGQGTEKLFF
-,TRBV11-2,CASSLSWDYEQYF
TRBD2,TRBV29-1,CSAELAERTDTQYF
-,TRBV11-3,CASSSLLSEQYF
-,TRBV24-1,CATSDSGIAYEQYF
-,TRBV15,CATSRDWVTSAKVYNEQFF